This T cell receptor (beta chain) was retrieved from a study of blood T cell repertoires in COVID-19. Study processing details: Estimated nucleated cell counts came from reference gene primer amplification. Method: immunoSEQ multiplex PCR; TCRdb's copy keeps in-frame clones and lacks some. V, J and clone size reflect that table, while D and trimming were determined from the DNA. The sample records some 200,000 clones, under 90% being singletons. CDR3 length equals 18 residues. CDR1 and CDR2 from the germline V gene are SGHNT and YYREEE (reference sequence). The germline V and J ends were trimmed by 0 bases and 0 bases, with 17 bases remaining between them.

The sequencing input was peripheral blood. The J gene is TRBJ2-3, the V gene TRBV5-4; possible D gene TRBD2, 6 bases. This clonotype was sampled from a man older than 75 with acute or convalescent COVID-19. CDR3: CASSLGGSGIPSTDTQYF. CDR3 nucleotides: TGTGCCAGCAGCTTGGGCGGTAGCGGTATTCCTAGCACAGATACGCAGTATTTT. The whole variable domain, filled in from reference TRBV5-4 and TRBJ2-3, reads ETGVTQSPTHLIKTRGQQVTLRCSSQSGHNTVSWYQQALGQGPQFIFQYYREEENGRGNFPPRFSGLQFPNYSSELNVNALELDDSALYLCASSLGGSGIPSTDTQYFGPGTRLTVL.